A selection of T cell receptor beta chains follows, all from one sample in a study of blood T cell repertoires in COVID-19. The repertoire was sequenced with immunoSEQ multiplex PCR; TCRdb's copy has only in-frame clones and lacks some. The table includes roughly 260,000 clones, 88% detected once. What was sequenced was peripheral blood. These receptors all come from a woman under 40 with COVID-19, enrolled during active disease. CDR3s include the opening cysteine and the closing phenylalanine or tryptophan. Each record gives: clone size, J gene, D gene, V gene, CDR3 DNA, CDR3 protein. A D gene is named only where the DNA matches it firmly. Size tells how often a clone was seen (once, few, many) or the class of an expanded clone, and some rows leave it out.

abundance: .; j_gene: TRBJ2-1; d_gene: .; v_gene: TRBV5-1; CDR3nt: TGCGCCAGCAGGGGCAGAGGCGGGATAGGGAATGAGCAGTTCTTC; CDR3aa: CASRGRGGIGNEQFF
abundance: .; j_gene: TRBJ2-7; d_gene: TRBD2; v_gene: TRBV6-5; CDR3nt: TGTGCCAGCAGTTCCCCTAGCGGGAGAAAGGATGAGCAGTACTTC; CDR3aa: CASSSPSGRKDEQYF
abundance: once; j_gene: TRBJ1-5; d_gene: .; v_gene: TRBV12-5; CDR3nt: TGTGCTAGTGTCGTAGCAAACAACTATAGCAATCAGCCCCAGCATTTT; CDR3aa: CASVVANNYSNQPQHF
abundance: .; j_gene: TRBJ2-1; d_gene: TRBD1; v_gene: TRBV24-1; CDR3nt: TGTGCCACCAGTGAAGATACGCCGGGACAGGGCCCTTGGTTGCACAATGAGCAGTTCTTC; CDR3aa: CATSEDTPGQGPWLHNEQFF
abundance: .; j_gene: TRBJ1-3; d_gene: .; v_gene: TRBV6-6; CDR3nt: TGTGCCAGCATCTCCTCGGAGGCCTTTGGAAACACCATATATTTT; CDR3aa: CASISSEAFGNTIYF
abundance: .; j_gene: TRBJ1-4; d_gene: TRBD1; v_gene: TRBV2; CDR3nt: TGTGCCAGCAGTCCGGGACAGGGAGAAAAACTGTTTTTT; CDR3aa: CASSPGQGEKLFF
abundance: .; j_gene: TRBJ2-1; d_gene: TRBD2; v_gene: TRBV5-1; CDR3nt: TGCGCCAGCAGCGACACCGGGACTAGCGTCAATGAGCAGTTCTTC; CDR3aa: CASSDTGTSVNEQFF
abundance: .; j_gene: TRBJ2-2; d_gene: .; v_gene: TRBV5-1; CDR3nt: TGCGCCAGCAGCACAATCGACTATCCCCCCGGGGAGCTGTTTTTT; CDR3aa: CASSTIDYPPGELFF
abundance: .; j_gene: TRBJ2-1; d_gene: TRBD2; v_gene: TRBV13; CDR3nt: TGTGCCAGCAGCGGAATAGCGGGCGCCCTTGTGAGTGAGCAGTTCTTC; CDR3aa: CASSGIAGALVSEQFF
abundance: .; j_gene: TRBJ2-6; d_gene: .; v_gene: TRBV5-4; CDR3nt: TGTGCCAGCAGCTTGGTTCCTCCCCTCTCTGGGGCCAACGTCCTGACTTTC; CDR3aa: CASSLVPPLSGANVLTF
abundance: few; j_gene: TRBJ2-5; d_gene: .; v_gene: TRBV21-1; CDR3nt: TGTGCCAGCAGCAAAGCCCGGGACACGGAGGCTGGAGAGACCCAGTACTTC; CDR3aa: CASSKARDTEAGETQYF
abundance: .; j_gene: TRBJ1-6; d_gene: TRBD1; v_gene: TRBV3-1/TRBV3-2; CDR3nt: TGTGCCAGCAGCCCATTTGGACAGGATTCACCCCTCCACTTT; CDR3aa: CASSPFGQDSPLHF
abundance: .; j_gene: TRBJ1-2; d_gene: .; v_gene: TRBV2; CDR3nt: TGTGCCAGCAGTGAAGTCGGGCAAGGGGGGGCATACGGCTACACCTTC; CDR3aa: CASSEVGQGGAYGYTF
abundance: .; j_gene: TRBJ2-6; d_gene: TRBD1; v_gene: TRBV6-6; CDR3nt: TGTGCCAGCAGTTACCGGACAGGCGCTGGGGCCAACGTCCTGACTTTC; CDR3aa: CASSYRTGAGANVLTF
abundance: .; j_gene: TRBJ2-5; d_gene: .; v_gene: TRBV27; CDR3nt: TGTGCCAGCAGTTTGGGGACTTGGGTGGAGACCCAGTACTTC; CDR3aa: CASSLGTWVETQYF